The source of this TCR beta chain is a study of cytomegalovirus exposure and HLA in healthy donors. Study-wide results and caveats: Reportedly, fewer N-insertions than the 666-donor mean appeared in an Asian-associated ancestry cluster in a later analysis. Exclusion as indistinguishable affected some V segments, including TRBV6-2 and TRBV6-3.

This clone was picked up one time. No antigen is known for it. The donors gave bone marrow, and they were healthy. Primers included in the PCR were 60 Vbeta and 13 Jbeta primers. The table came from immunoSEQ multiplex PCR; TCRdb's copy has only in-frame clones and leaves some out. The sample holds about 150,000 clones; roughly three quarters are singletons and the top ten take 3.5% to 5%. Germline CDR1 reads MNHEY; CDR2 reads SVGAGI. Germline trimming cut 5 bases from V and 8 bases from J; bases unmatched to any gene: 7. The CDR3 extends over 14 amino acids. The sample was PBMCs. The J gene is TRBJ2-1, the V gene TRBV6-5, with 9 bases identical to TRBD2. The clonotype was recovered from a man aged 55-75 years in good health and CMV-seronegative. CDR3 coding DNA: TGTGCCAGCAGTCCTACGCGGGAGGGTGATGAGCAGTTCTTC. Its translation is CASSPTREGDEQFF.